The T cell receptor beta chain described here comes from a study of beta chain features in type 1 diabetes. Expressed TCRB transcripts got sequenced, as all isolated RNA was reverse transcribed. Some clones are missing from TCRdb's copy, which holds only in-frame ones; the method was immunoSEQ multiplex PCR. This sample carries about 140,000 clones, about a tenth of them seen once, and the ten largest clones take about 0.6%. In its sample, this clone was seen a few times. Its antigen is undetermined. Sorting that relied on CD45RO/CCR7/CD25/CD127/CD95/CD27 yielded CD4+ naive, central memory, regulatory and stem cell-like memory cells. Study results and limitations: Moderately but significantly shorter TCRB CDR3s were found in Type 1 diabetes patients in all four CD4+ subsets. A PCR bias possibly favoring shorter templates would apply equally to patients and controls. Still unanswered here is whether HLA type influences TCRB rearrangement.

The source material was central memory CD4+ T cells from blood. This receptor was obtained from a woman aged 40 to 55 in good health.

This CDR3 is CASSRGFLSGANVLTF. CDR3 bases: TGTGCCAGTAGTCGGGGGTTTCTCTCTGGGGCCAACGTCCTGACTTTC. The rearrangement uses TRBV19 and TRBJ2-6, with a tentative D call TRBD2 (6 bases). The CDR3 spans 16 residues. The ends were cut back, 5 bases at V and 0 bases at J, with 11 bases in the middle. Germline V CDR1 and CDR2: LNHDA, SQIVND (reference sequence). Using reference TRBV19 and TRBJ2-6 for the parts outside the CDR3, the full variable domain is DGGITQSPKYLFRKEGQNVTLSCEQNLNHDAMYWYRQDPGQGLRLIYYSQIVNDFQKGDIAEGYSVSREKKESFPLTVTSAQKNPTAFYLCASSRGFLSGANVLTFGAGSRLTVL.